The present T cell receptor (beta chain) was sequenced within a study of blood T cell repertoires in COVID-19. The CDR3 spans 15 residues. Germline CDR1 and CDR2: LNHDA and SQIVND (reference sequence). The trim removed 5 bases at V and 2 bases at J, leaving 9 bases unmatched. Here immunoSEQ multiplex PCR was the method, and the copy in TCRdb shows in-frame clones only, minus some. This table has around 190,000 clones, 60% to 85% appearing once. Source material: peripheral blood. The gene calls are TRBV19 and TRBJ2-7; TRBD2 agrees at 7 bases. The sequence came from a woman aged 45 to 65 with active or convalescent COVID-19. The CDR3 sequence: CASSSSSGRTYEQYF. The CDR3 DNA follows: TGTGCCAGTAGTTCCTCTAGCGGCAGGACCTACGAGCAGTACTTC. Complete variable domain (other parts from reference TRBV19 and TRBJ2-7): DGGITQSPKYLFRKEGQNVTLSCEQNLNHDAMYWYRQDPGQGLRLIYYSQIVNDFQKGDIAEGYSVSREKKESFPLTVTSAQKNPTAFYLCASSSSSGRTYEQYFGPGTRLTVT.